This T cell receptor beta chain was identified during a study of blood T cell repertoires in COVID-19. Study details: Italy, Spain and the United States were the sources of the convalescent and acute COVID-19 samples. Sources were T cells, B-cell-depleted T cells, or PBMCs; the material itself was cDNA or gDNA.

V lost 6 bases, J lost 8 bases, and 6 bases stayed unmatched. In germline, CDR1 is ENHRY, CDR2 SYGVKD. This CDR3 has 13 residues. Original methodology: Researchers report that nucleated cell counts were estimated from reference gene primer amplification. Sequencing was performed with immunoSEQ multiplex PCR; in TCRdb, only in-frame clones are kept and a portion is missing. D and trimming were read from the DNA, whereas the V and J calls and clone size are those reported in that table. This sample yields fewer than 120,000 clones, of which roughly 76% are seen a single time; 7.6% belongs to the top ten. This clone has only a few counts.

The sample comprised peripheral blood. The rearrangement joins TRBV10-3 to TRBJ1-4; 7 bases map to TRBD1. This clonotype was obtained from an older woman with acute or convalescent COVID-19. CDR3 sequence (DNA): TGTGCCATCAGGACGACAGGGACCGAAAAACTGTTTTTT. Translation gives CAIRTTGTEKLFF.